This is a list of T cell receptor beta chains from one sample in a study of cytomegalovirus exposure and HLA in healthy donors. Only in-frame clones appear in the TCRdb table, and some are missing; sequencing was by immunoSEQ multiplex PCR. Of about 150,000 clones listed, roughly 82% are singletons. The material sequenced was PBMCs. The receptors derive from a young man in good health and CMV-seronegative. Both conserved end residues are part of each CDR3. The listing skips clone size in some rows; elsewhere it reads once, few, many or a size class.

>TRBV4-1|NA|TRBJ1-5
CASSPRGTGKNQTQHF
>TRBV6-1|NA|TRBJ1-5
CASSSAGNDNQPQHF
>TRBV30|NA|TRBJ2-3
CAWSLGTGGVADTQYF
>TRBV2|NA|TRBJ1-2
CASSDGVGGGYTF
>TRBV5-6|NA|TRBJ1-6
CASSVAGTVGPYNSPLHF
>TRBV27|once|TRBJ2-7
CASSLKPEGYEQYF
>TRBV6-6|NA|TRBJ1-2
CASSYRQGTADYGYTF
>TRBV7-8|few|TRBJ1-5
CASGLQGYPNQPQHF
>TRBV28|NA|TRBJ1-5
CASSLGPGAANQPQHF
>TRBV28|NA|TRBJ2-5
CASSLSVDRGGETQYF
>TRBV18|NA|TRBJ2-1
CASSSVGEQFF
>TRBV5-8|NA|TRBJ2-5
CASSSGTDGQETQYF
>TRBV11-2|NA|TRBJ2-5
CASSASPSAGRQETQYF
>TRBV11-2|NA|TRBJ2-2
CASSLKGLGNTGELFF
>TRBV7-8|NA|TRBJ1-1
CASTPLGENTEAFF
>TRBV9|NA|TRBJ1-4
CASSVGQGLNEKLFF
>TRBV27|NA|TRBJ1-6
CASSRSWDRDSPLHF
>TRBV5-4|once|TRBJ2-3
CASSPPGRGRGDTQYF
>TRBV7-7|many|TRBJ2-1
CASSPGTTNEQFF
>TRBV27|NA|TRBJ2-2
CASSLLAGGAGELFF